The 19 T cell receptor beta chains below come from one sample, sequenced in a study of OX40 agonist ivuxolimab in advanced cancers. The table came from immunoSEQ multiplex PCR; TCRdb's copy has only in-frame clones and leaves some out. The sample has roughly 56,000 clones, roughly 84% seen once. Here the sequenced sample was CD4+ or CD8+ T cells sorted from blood, taken in a trial of the OX40 agonist ivuxolimab. The receptors stem from an adult with an advanced solid tumor such as melanoma, head and neck, liver or kidney cancer.

The rearrangement joins TRBV5-1 to TRBJ2-7; D might be TRBD2 (5 bases). CDR3 length: 14 residues. Germline V gives CDR1 SGHRS, CDR2 YFSETQ. V was cut by 0 bases and J by 0 bases, with 7 bases left in between. The CDR3 DNA is TGCGCCAGCAGCTTGGTGGGGAGCTCCTACGAGCAGTACTTC. Translated: CASSLVGSSYEQYF.

The chain recombines TRBV30 with TRBJ1-1; maybe TRBD1 (5 bases). Germline-derived CDR1 and CDR2 are GTSNPN and SVGIG (reference sequence). The ends were cut back, 2 bases at V and 6 bases at J, with 13 bases in the middle. This CDR3 has 13 amino acids. As DNA, the CDR3 is TGTGCCTGGAGTCAGCTTCGGGGCGCTGAAGCTTTCTTT. Translating gives CAWSQLRGAEAFF.

The chain employs TRBV4-2 and TRBJ1-2, with 7 nucleotides matching TRBD1. CDR3 length equals 12 residues. J lost 8 bases, V lost 5 bases, and 5 bases had no gene match. Germline V gives CDR1 LGHNA, CDR2 YNFKEQ. The CDR3 DNA reads TGTGCCAGCAGCTTACAGGGGCCGGGCTACACCTTC. Protein sequence: CASSLQGPGYTF.

This chain connects TRBV5-1 to TRBJ1-1, with D tentatively TRBD1 (5 bases). This CDR3 is 13 amino acids long. Germline V gene sequence: CDR1 SGHRS, CDR2 YFSETQ. Deletions cut 5 bases from V and 6 bases from J, with 14 bases between. The CDR3 DNA reads TGCGCCAGCAGGGTGGGAGGGGCCGCTGAAGCTTTCTTT. Translating gives CASRVGGAAEAFF.

This clone was counted only a few times. This chain uses TRBV11-2 with TRBJ2-7, with D perhaps assigned TRBD1 or TRBD2 (5 bases each). CDR1 and CDR2 (germline): SGHAT, FQNNGV. The length of the CDR3 is 16 residues. Trimming removed 1 base at V and 3 bases at J, with 16 bases between. The CDR3 reads CASSLAGTGGLYEQYF. CDR3 DNA: TGTGCCAGCAGCTTAGCAGGGACCGGAGGTCTCTACGAGCAGTACTTC. Complete variable domain (other parts from reference TRBV11-2 and TRBJ2-7): EAGVAQSPRYKIIEKRQSVAFWCNPISGHATLYWYQQILGQGPKLLIQFQNNGVVDDSQLPKDRFSAERLKGVDSTLKIQPAKLEDSAVYLCASSLAGTGGLYEQYFGPGTRLTVT.

This chain joins TRBV28 and TRBJ1-1; D is undetermined. The germline gives CDR1 MDHEN, CDR2 SYDVKM. The CDR3 sequence is 12 residues long. The CDR3 sequence is CASGKGNTEAFF. The CDR3 nucleotides read TGTGCGAGCGGGAAGGGGAACACTGAAGCTTTCTTT. The full variable domain, its missing parts supplied by reference TRBV28 and TRBJ1-1, is DVKVTQSSRYLVKRTGEKVFLECVQDMDHENMFWYRQDPGLGLRLIYFSYDVKMKEKGDIPEGYSVSREKKERFSLILESASTNQTSMYLCASGKGNTEAFFGQGTRLTVV.

CDR3 in amino acids: CSVATANTGELFF. CDR3 DNA sequence: TGCAGCGTCGCGACAGCGAACACCGGGGAGCTGTTTTTT. The gene calls are TRBV29-1 and TRBJ2-2; tentative D call: TRBD1 (5 bases). V was clipped by 6 bases and J by 0 bases, with 8 bases between them. The germline CDR1 and CDR2 sequences are SQVTM and ANQGSEA. The CDR3 is made up of 13 amino acids.

V and J are TRBV5-4 and TRBJ1-3, with 11 bases identical to TRBD1. In germline, CDR1 is SGHNT, CDR2 YYREEE (reference sequence). The CDR3 has 17 residues. Losses at the gene ends were 4 bases for V and 0 bases for J; bases not matched to a gene: 6. The CDR3 DNA follows: TGTGCCAGCAGCGTGGACAGGGGGCCGAGCTCTGGAAACACCATATATTTT. As protein: CASSVDRGPSSGNTIYF.

The J gene is TRBJ2-7, the V gene TRBV2, with a tentative D call TRBD1 (5 bases). CDR1 SNHLY and CDR2 FYNNEI come from the germline V gene. CDR3 length equals 12 residues. Trimming stripped 6 bases from V and 11 bases from J, with 17 bases between. CDR3 DNA sequence: TGTGCCAGCAGCTTACAAGGGGCCTGGGAGTACTTC. It encodes CASSLQGAWEYF.

This clone was counted between two and nine times. The chain is built from TRBV6-4 and TRBJ1-2; perhaps TRBD1 as D (5 bases). CDR3 size: 13 residues. V lost 2 bases to trimming and J lost 7 bases, with 11 bases between them. Germline values: CDR1 MRHNA, CDR2 SNTAGT. This CDR3 reads CASSDGEGSGYTF. DNA of the CDR3: TGTGCCAGCAGTGACGGGGAGGGGAGTGGCTACACCTTC.

V is TRBV2 and J is TRBJ2-3; D gene unclear. This CDR3 is built from 14 residues. V lost 3 bases, J lost 4 bases, and 11 bases lay in between. Germline V lookup: CDR1 SNHLY, CDR2 FYNNEI. The CDR3 loop reads CASSERRYPDTQYF. CDR3 coding DNA: TGTGCCAGCAGTGAGAGGCGCTACCCAGATACGCAGTATTTT. The complete variable domain, with remaining parts taken from reference TRBV2 and TRBJ2-3, reads EPEVTQTPSHQVTQMGQEVILRCVPISNHLYFYWYRQILGQKVEFLVSFYNNEISEKSEIFDDQFSVERPDGSNFTLKIRSTKLEDSAMYFCASSERRYPDTQYFGPGTRLTVL.

The chain combines TRBV28 with TRBJ1-5; D possibly corresponds to TRBD1 (5 bases). The CDR3 has 15 residues. CDR1 is MDHEN, CDR2 SYDVKM, per germline. The germline V and J ends were trimmed by 5 bases and 7 bases, with 18 bases remaining between them. The CDR3 is CASSAPLRGDQPQHF. The CDR3 bases are TGTGCCAGCAGTGCCCCCTTGAGGGGAGACCAGCCCCAGCATTTT.

The gene calls are TRBV5-1 and TRBJ2-3; 11 nucleotides line up with TRBD2. The CDR3 is 16 residues long. V was clipped by 2 bases and J by 3 bases; unmatched bases: 5. Germline assignment: CDR1 SGHRS and CDR2 YFSETQ. CDR3 coding DNA: TGCGCCAGCAGCTTTAGCGGGAGGGCCGGGACAGATACGCAGTATTTT. Translated, it gives CASSFSGRAGTDTQYF.

CDR3 amino acids: CASSRRQGVGTEAFF. Written as DNA, the CDR3 is TGTGCCAGCAGCAGAAGACAGGGTGTCGGCACTGAAGCTTTCTTT. V is TRBV28 and J is TRBJ1-1; the match to TRBD1 covers 7 bases. This CDR3 is built from 15 residues. J was trimmed by 4 bases and V by 6 bases; bases with no gene match: 11. Germline CDR1 reads MDHEN; CDR2 reads SYDVKM.

The chain employs TRBV2 and TRBJ2-1, with D perhaps TRBD2 (5 bases). Germline V gene sequence: CDR1 SNHLY, CDR2 FYNNEI. The germline V and J ends were trimmed by 2 bases and 6 bases, with 5 bases remaining between them. The CDR3 is 12 amino acids. CDR3 coding DNA: TGTGCCAGCAGTGAACTAGCCAATGAGCAGTTCTTC. It translates to CASSELANEQFF. Full variable domain (rest looked up from reference TRBV2 and TRBJ2-1): EPEVTQTPSHQVTQMGQEVILRCVPISNHLYFYWYRQILGQKVEFLVSFYNNEISEKSEIFDDQFSVERPDGSNFTLKIRSTKLEDSAMYFCASSELANEQFFGPGTRLTVL.

The chain employs TRBV12-5 and TRBJ2-3; 11 nucleotides line up with TRBD1. The germline V gene encodes CDR1 LGHNT and CDR2 FRNRAP. V shed 6 bases and J 0 bases; nucleotides not matched to a gene: 8. The CDR3 has 17 residues. The CDR3 reads CASGPDRGPTSTDTQYF. The CDR3 region has the DNA TGTGCTAGTGGCCCGGACAGGGGGCCTACGAGCACAGATACGCAGTATTTT. The full variable domain, rest sourced from reference TRBV12-5 and TRBJ2-3, is DARVTQTPRHKVTEMGQEVTMRCQPILGHNTVFWYRQTMMQGLELLAYFRNRAPLDDSGMPKDRFSAEMPDATLATLKIQPSEPRDSAVYFCASGPDRGPTSTDTQYFGPGTRLTVL.

V usage is TRBV10-2 and J usage is TRBJ2-2; weak D call: TRBD1 (6 bases). V was cut by 9 bases and J by 5 bases, with 16 bases left in between. The CDR3 extends over 14 amino acids. Germline V gene sequence: CDR1 WSHSY, CDR2 SAAADI. The CDR3 DNA follows: TGCGCCAGTTGGGTAACAGGGCGGACCGGGGAGCTGTTTTTT. Its translation: CASWVTGRTGELFF.

The V and J genes are TRBV5-1 and TRBJ1-1; unclear D gene. Trimming left V 5 bases short and J 4 bases short, with 21 bases between. The germline V gene has CDR1 SGHRS and CDR2 YFSETQ. This CDR3 is built from 16 residues. CDR3 amino acids: CASSPGPRSQSTEAFF. The CDR3 DNA reads TGCGCCAGCAGTCCCGGGCCGAGGAGCCAAAGCACTGAAGCTTTCTTT.

V gene TRBV2 combines with J gene TRBJ2-3; 9 nucleotides align to TRBD1. The CDR3 has 13 amino acids. CDR1 is SNHLY, CDR2 FYNNEI, per germline. Trimming cost V 10 bases and J 4 bases; bases outside gene matches: 6. Here the CDR3 DNA reads TGTGCCATACCGGGACAGGGATCAGATACGCAGTATTTT. It translates to CAIPGQGSDTQYF.